This T cell receptor beta chain is drawn from a study of metastatic and nonmetastatic thyroid tumors. Overall study: Across blood and tumor or nodule tissue, repertoires from malignant and benign thyroid patients were compared with one another.

Germline V gene data show CDR1 as MNHNY and CDR2 as SVGAGI (reference sequence). This CDR3 region has 15 residues. The V end was cut by 0 bases, the J end by 0 bases, with 8 bases between. Nobody among the patients had been given any treatment before thyroid surgery. TCRdb re-called clones via MiXCR from the PCR reads. The table lists approximately 13,000 clones, around a third of them singletons. Sequenced sample: tumor tissue. The sequence came from a male donor with papillary thyroid cancer or a benign thyroid nodule (not recorded which). Some clones in this sample may be carry-over from other donors' samples. The V call is TRBV6-6, the J call TRBJ1-1; TRBD1 might be the D (5 bases). The CDR3 protein is CASSYSGVMNTEAFF. CDR3 sequence (DNA): TGTGCCAGCAGTTACTCGGGGGTTATGAACACTGAAGCTTTCTTT.